This entry concerns a single T cell receptor (beta chain). One end of the junction varies from germline; a read error may be responsible. Using RNA transcripts, the TCR beta CDR3 regions were amplified. First-round RT-PCR used HTBI primers; second-round multiplex PCR followed. TCRdb ran MiXCR on the multiplex PCR reads and lists one entry per CDR3 protein. Of 200,000 to 300,000 distinct CDR3 sequences listed, approximately 42% are singletons. The study enrolled ophthalmopathy donors with moderate-to-severe activity, CAS ≥3, NOSPECS ≥4 and duration under 3 months. Physicians reached a diagnosis by relying on clinical symptoms, serum thyroxine, TRAb, thyroid ultrasound and orbital computed tomography. The starting material, about 9.5 ml of fresh peripheral blood, provided the PBMCs. Germline CDR1 and CDR2: MDHEN and SYDVKM. CDR3 length equals 15 residues. This record comes from a study of Graves' ophthalmopathy and Graves' hyperthyroidism.

The specimen was peripheral blood. The chain combines TRBV28 with TRBJ2-5; 8 positions match TRBD2. The source is an adult man with Graves' ophthalmopathy. In nucleotides, the CDR3 is TGTGCCAGCAGCTTATGGGCTAGCGGGCAAGAGACCCAGTACTTC. Its translation is CASSLWASGQETQYF.